This T cell receptor (beta chain) is from a study of CD8+ T cells in alopecia areata. Study details: Severity among treated patients was scored by the percentage of scalp area affected. Study results and limitations: Association of baseline CD8+ expansion with response is uncertain owing to one nonresponder. Sequencing of scalp tissue also captures the resident alphabeta T cells of normal skin. In scalp, tofacitinib significantly decreased clonality and expanded CD8+ clones among the top 100.

Described treatment: oral pan-JAK inhibitor, 5-10 mg twice daily. CDR1 SQVTM and CDR2 ANQGSEA come from the germline V gene. There are 16 residues in the CDR3. Trimming cost V 3 bases and J 0 bases, with 15 bases left between them. Regarding this clone: The antigen remains undetermined.

cDNA serving as the sequencing template came from extracted, reverse transcribed RNA. Some clones are missing from TCRdb's copy, which holds only in-frame ones; the method was immunoSEQ multiplex PCR. In the table there are some 190,000 clones, 45% to 75% of which are singletons. Specimen: CD4+ T cells sorted from blood, collected at week 4, from a patient treated with tofacitinib. V usage is TRBV29-1 and J usage is TRBJ2-1, with no clear D. The TCR comes from a human donor with alopecia areata. For the CDR3, the DNA is TGCAGCGTTGAGGGGTTGAGCGCTGACTCCTACAATGAGCAGTTCTTC. This encodes CSVEGLSADSYNEQFF.